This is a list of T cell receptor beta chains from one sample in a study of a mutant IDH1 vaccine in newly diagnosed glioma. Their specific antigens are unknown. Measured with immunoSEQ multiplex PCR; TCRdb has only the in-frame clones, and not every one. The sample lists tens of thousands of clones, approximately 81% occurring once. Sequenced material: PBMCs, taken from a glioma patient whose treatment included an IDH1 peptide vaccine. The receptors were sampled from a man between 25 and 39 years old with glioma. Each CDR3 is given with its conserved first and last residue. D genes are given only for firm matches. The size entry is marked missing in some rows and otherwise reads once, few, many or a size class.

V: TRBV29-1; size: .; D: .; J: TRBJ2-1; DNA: TGCAGCGTTGGGGTTCAACGAGATGAGCAGTTCTTC; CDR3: CSVGVQRDEQFF
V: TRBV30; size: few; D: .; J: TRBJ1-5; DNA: TGTGCCTGTTCGAGGGGAGATCAGCCCCAGCATTTT; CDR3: CACSRGDQPQHF
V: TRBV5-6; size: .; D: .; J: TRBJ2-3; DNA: TGTGCCAGCAGCCTTAACACAGATACGCAGTATTTT; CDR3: CASSLNTDTQYF
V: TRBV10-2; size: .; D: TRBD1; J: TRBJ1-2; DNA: TGCGCCAGCAGTGCCACAGACAGGGGGCAAGGCTACACCTTC; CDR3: CASSATDRGQGYTF
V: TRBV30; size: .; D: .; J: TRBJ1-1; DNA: TGTGCCTGGAGCGAGGGCATCATGAACACTGAAGCTTTCTTT; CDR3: CAWSEGIMNTEAFF
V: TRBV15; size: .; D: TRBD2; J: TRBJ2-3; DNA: TGTGCCACCAGCAGAGAGGTAGCGGGGGAGGTCACAGATACGCAGTATTTT; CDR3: CATSREVAGEVTDTQYF
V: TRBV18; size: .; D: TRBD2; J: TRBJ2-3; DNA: TGTGCCAGCTCACCACAGAAGGTAGCGGGGATGACAGATACGCAGTATTTT; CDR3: CASSPQKVAGMTDTQYF
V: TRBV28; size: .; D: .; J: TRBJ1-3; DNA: TGTGCCAGCAGCTCCTACAGCCTGAGCTCTGGAAACACCATATATTTT; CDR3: CASSSYSLSSGNTIYF
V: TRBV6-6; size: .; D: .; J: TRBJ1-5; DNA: TGTGCCAGCAGTTACCTACTGACAGGTCGGGCACAGCCCCAGCATTTT; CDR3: CASSYLLTGRAQPQHF
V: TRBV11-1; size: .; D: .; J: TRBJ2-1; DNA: TGTGCCAGCAGCTTAGCGCAAGGACAGAATGAGCAGTTCTTC; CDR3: CASSLAQGQNEQFF
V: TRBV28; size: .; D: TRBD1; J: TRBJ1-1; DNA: TGTGCCAGCAAGGGGGCCCCGGGGACAGGGGAGATGAACACTGAAGCTTTCTTT; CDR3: CASKGAPGTGEMNTEAFF
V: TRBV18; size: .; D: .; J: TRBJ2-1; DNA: TGTGCCAGCTCACCCAGGGTTTTGAAGGGAGGCAATGAGCAGTTCTTC; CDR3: CASSPRVLKGGNEQFF
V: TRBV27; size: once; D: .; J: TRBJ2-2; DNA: TGTGCCAGCAGCCCGAGAATAGGGGCCACCGGGGAGCTGTTTTTT; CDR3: CASSPRIGATGELFF
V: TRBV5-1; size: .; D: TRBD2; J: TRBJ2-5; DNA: TGCGCCAGCATTCTTAATGTGGGCCTCCCCGGGGGGGAGACCCAGTACTTC; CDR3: CASILNVGLPGGETQYF
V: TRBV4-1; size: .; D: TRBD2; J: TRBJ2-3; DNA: TGCGCCAGCAGCCCTCGGGGGGAGGGTGGTGGCACAGATACGCAGTATTTT; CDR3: CASSPRGEGGGTDTQYF
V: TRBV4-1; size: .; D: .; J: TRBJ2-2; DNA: TGCGCCAGCAGCCACATCCCAACCAGGACAATCAGGGCCAGCGGGGAGCTGTTTTTT; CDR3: CASSHIPTRTIRASGELFF
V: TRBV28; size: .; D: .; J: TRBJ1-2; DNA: TGTGCCAGCAGTGAGGACAGTAATGGCTACACCTTC; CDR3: CASSEDSNGYTF
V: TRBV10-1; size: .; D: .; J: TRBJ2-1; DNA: TGCGCCAGCAGTACGACGGCTTACAATGAGCAGTTCTTC; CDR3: CASSTTAYNEQFF
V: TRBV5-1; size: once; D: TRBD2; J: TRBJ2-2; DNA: TGCGCCAGCAGCGGCGGACTAGGACCCGCGGGTGGCACCGGGGAGCTGTTTTTT; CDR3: CASSGGLGPAGGTGELFF
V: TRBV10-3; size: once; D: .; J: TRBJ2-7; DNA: TGTGCCATCAGTGAGTCGACAAGGAGACTCTACGAGCAGTACTTC; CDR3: CAISESTRRLYEQYF